This paragraph covers one TCR beta chain sequence. There are 12 residues in the CDR3. The germline gives CDR1 KGHSH, CDR2 LQKENI. V trimming: 1 base; J trimming: 14 bases; junction bases outside the gene matches: 3. Donors consisted of healthy bone marrow donors. These data are taken from a study of cytomegalovirus exposure and HLA in healthy donors. PCR primers comprised 60 Vbeta and 13 Jbeta primers. Produced via immunoSEQ multiplex PCR; TCRdb's table is partial and in-frame only. The table for this sample gives just over 80,000 clones. The clonotype comes from a woman in her twenties or thirties in good health and CMV-seronegative. The sequencing sample was made of PBMCs. This chain joins TRBV18 and TRBJ2-1; the match to TRBD2 covers 9 bases. CDR3 region: CASSPLAGEKFF. CDR3 nucleotide sequence: TGTGCCAGCTCACCACTAGCGGGAGAGAAGTTCTTC.